This T cell receptor beta chain emerged from a study of CD8 T cells in Susac syndrome (dated by TCRdb to 2018 to 2020). Some background on the complete study: Whether CD8+ T cell activation and differentiation in Susac syndrome was antigen driven was tested using repertoire sequencing. CD8+ T cell repertoire clonality was compared between about 12 healthy donors, approximately 14 Susac syndrome patients and around 16 multiple sclerosis patients. What the research found in general, with its limitations: The number of individuals in the TCR sequencing and HLA analysis was acknowledged as relatively small.

High-throughput TCR beta sequencing profiled peripheral blood CD8+ and CD4+ T cells from healthy donors, Susac syndrome patients and multiple sclerosis patients. The multiple sclerosis controls were treatment-naive patients who had stable or active relapsing-remitting disease and met the revised McDonald criteria. Bulk CD8+ and CD4+ T cells were purified magnetically by negative isolation, whereas CD8+ TEMRA cells were enriched by FACS. Blood was collected in EDTA tubes and processed within 24 hours, with PBMCs isolated through density gradient centrifugation. PBMCs intended for TCR sequencing were frozen in liquid nitrogen and were later thawed in a 37 degrees C water bath. The sorted or isolated CD4+, CD8+ and CD8+ TEMRA cells had a purity of 90% or higher. CDR1 and CDR2 are read off the germline V gene (reference sequence) as SEHNR and FQNEAQ. From the cysteine up to the phenylalanine, the CDR3 has a length of 16 residues. Solely the CDR3 DNA is kept, with 48 bases framed from the first base. V is trimmed back by 3 bases and J by 5 bases, and the junction contains 11 bases that no gene match accounts for.

In regard to this clonotype: Its antigen remains undetermined. Base qualities are missing; no much larger clone stands one base away.

RNA was extracted with the RNeasy kit and roughly 0.45 to 1 ug was reverse transcribed using random hexamers. TCR beta CDR3 regions were amplified with the immunoSEQ multiplex PCR assay covering 54 Vbeta and 13 Jbeta segments. To correct PCR amplification bias, a synthetic template baseline was used for both primer optimization and computational correction. Per the source publication's procedure: Reads were assigned to V, D and J genes according to IMGT and analyzed in immunoSEQ Analyzer, with only productive sequences retained. To calculate clonality, Shannon entropy was normalized by log2 of the number of productive unique sequences and then subtracted from one. For each patient and control, public and private clones were evaluated among the 100 most prevalent clones. Susac-specific clones were defined as absent from healthy and MS cohorts, roughly 1,100 published viral clones and other ImmuneACCESS disease sequences. In-frame beta chains were kept once TCRdb had trimmed the public reads at Q25 with fastp and called clones with MiXCR. Merged by CDR3 protein, the rows form single entries marked with the most common genes and DNA. TCRdb's processing, not the study's, gives the V and J calls here. The sample data list some 52,000 distinct CDR3 sequences, and 93% of these were observed just once. The ten largest clones take up roughly 0.5% of the sample.

This sequence was found in a human donor with multiple sclerosis. The rearranged chain carries TRBV7-9 and TRBJ2-5; a stretch of 8 junction bases matches TRBD2. Input material: CD8+ T cells from PBMCs. The CDR3 has the sequence CASSLYRGGLVETQYF. The base sequence is TGTGCCAGCAGCTTGTACCGGGGGGGCCTAGTGGAGACCCAGTACTTC.